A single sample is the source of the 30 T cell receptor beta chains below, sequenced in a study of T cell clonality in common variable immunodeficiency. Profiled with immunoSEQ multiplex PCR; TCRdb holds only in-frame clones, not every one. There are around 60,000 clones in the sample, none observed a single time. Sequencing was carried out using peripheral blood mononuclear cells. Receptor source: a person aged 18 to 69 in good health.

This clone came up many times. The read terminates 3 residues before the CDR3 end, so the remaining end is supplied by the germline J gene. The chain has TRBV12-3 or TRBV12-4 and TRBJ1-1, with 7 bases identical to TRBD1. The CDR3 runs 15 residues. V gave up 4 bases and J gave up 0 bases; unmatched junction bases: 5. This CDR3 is CASSSRTGMNTEAFF. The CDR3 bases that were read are TGTGCCAGCAGTTCCCGGACAGGCATGAACACTGAA.

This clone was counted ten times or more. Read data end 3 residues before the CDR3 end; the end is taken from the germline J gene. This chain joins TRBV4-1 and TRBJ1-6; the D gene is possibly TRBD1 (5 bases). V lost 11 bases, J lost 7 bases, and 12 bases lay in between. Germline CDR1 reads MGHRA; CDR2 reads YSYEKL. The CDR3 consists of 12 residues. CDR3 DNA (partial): TGCGCCTCGGAGGGGATCAATTCACCC. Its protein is CASEGINSP. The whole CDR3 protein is CASEGINSPLHF.

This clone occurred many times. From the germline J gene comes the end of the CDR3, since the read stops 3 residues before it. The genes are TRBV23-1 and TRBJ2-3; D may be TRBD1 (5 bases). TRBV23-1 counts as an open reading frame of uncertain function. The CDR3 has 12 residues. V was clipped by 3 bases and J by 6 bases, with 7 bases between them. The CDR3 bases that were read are TGCGCCAGCAGTCATCACAGGGATACG. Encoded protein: CASSHHRDT. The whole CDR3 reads CASSHHRDTQYF.

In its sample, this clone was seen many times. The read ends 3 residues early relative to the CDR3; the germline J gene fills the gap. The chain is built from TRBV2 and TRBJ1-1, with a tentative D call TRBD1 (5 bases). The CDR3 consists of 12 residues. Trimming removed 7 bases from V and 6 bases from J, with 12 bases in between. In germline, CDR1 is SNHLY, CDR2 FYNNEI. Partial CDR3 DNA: TGTGCCAGCACCTACTCAGGGCCTGAA. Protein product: CASTYSGPE. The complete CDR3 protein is CASTYSGPEAFF.

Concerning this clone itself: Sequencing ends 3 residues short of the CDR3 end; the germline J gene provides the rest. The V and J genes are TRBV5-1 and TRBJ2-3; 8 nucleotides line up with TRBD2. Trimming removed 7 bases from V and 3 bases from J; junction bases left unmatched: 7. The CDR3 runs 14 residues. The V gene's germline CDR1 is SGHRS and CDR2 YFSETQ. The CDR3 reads CASGAGDVTDTQYF. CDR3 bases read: TGCGCCAGCGGAGCGGGAGATGTTACAGATACG.

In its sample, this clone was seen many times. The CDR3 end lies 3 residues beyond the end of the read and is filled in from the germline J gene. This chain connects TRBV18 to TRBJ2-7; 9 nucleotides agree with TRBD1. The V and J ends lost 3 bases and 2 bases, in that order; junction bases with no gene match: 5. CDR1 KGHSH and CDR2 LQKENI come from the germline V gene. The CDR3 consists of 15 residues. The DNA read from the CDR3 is TGTGCCAGCTCACCGCCGGGACAGGGAACCTACGAG. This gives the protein CASSPPGQGTYE. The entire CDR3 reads CASSPPGQGTYEQYF.

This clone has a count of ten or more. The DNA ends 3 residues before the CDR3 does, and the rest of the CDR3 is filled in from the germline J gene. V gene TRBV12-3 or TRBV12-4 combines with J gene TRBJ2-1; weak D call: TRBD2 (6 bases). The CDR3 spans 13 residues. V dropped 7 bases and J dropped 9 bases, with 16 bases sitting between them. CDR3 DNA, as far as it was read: TGTGCCAGCACCTACGCTCAGGGAGGTGAG. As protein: CASTYAQGGE. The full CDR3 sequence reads CASTYAQGGEQFF.

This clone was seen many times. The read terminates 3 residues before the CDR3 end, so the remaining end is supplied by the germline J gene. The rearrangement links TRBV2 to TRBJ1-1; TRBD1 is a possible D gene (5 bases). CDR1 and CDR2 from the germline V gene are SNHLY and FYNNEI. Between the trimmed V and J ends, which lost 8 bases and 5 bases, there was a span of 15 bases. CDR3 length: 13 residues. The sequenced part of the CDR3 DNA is TGTGCCAGCGGGGCACAAAGGTTGACTGAA. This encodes CASGAQRLTE. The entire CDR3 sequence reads CASGAQRLTEAFF.

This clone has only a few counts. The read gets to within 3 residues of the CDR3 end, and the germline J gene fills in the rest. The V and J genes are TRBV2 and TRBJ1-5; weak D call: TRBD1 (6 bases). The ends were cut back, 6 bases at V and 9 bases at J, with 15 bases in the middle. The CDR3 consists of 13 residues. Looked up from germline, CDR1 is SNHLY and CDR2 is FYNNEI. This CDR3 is CASSQQGPGPQHF. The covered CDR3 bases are TGTGCCAGCAGCCAACAGGGCCCGGGGCCC.

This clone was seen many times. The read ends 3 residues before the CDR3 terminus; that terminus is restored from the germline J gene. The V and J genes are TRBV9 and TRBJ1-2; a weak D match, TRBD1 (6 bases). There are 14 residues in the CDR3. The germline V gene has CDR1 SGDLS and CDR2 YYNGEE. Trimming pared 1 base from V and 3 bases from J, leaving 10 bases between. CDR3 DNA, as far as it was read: TGTGCCAGCAGCGTACTGGGGGCGGACTATGGC. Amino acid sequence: CASSVLGADYG. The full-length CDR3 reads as CASSVLGADYGYTF.

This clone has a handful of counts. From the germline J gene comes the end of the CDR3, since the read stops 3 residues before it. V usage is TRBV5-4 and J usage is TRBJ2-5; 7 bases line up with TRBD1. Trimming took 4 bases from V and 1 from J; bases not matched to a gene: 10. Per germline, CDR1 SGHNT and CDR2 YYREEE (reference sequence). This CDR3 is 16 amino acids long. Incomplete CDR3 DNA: TGTGCCAGCAGCGCCTCCGGGACAGTCGCCCAAGAGACC. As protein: CASSASGTVAQET. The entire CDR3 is CASSASGTVAQETQYF. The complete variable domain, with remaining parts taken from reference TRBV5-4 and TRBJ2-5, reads ETGVTQSPTHLIKTRGQQVTLRCSSQSGHNTVSWYQQALGQGPQFIFQYYREEENGRGNFPPRFSGLQFPNYSSELNVNALELDDSALYLCASSASGTVAQETQYFGPGTRLLVL.

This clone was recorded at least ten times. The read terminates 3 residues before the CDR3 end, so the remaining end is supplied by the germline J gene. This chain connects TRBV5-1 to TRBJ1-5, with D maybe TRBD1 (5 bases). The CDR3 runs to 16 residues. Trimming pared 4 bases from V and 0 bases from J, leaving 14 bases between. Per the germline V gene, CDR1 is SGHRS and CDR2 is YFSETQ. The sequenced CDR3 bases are TGCGCCAGCAGCCGGGGGGGGGAAAATAGCAATCAGCCC. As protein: CASSRGGENSNQP. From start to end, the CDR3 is CASSRGGENSNQPQHF.

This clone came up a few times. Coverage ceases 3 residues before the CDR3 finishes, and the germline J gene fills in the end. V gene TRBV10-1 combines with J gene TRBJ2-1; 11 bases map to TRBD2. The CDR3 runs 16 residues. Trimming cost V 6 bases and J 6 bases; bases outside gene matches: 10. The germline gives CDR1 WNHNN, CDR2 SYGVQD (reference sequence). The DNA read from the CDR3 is TGCGCCAGCAGCACCGTTCCGGGACTAGCGGCCAATGAG. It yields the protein CASSTVPGLAANE. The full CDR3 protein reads CASSTVPGLAANEQFF.

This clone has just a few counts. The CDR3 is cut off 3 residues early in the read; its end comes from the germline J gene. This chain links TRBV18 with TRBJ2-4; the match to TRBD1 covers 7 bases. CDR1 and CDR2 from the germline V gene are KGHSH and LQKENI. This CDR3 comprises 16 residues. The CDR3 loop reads CASSPPAKGAGYGQYF. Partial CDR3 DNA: TGTGCCAGCTCACCTCCTGCCAAGGGGGCCGGCTATGGT.

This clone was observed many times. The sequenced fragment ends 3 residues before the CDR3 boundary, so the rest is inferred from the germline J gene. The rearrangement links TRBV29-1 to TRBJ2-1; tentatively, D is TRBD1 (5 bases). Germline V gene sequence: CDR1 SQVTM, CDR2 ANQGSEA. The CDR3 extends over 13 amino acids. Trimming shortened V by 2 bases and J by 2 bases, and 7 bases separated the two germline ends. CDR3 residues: CSVEKDTYNEQFF. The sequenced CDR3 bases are TGCAGCGTTGAAAAGGACACCTACAATGAG.

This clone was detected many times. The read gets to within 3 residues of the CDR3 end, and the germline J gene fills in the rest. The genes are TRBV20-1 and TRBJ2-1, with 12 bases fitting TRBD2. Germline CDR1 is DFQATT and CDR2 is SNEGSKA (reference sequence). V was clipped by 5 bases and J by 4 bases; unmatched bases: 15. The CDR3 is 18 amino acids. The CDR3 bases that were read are TGCAGTGCTGGGAAGGGGGGGCCGGGACTAGCGGGTTACAATGAG. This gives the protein CSAGKGGPGLAGYNE. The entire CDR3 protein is CSAGKGGPGLAGYNEQFF.

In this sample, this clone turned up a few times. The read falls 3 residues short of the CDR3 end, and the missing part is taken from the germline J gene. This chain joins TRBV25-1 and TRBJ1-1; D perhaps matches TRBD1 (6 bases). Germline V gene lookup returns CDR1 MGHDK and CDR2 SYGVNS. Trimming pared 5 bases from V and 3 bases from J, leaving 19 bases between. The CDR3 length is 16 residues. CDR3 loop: CASSFSSGTSDTEAFF. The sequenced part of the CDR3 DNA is TGTGCCAGCAGTTTCAGCTCCGGGACATCGGACACTGAA.

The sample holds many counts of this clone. This CDR3 reads CASSPTVGQNYEQYF. CDR3 DNA (partial): TGTGCCAGTAGCCCTACCGTGGGACAGAACTACGAG. The genes are TRBV19 and TRBJ2-7, with 7 bases aligning to TRBD1. The read is 3 residues too short to cover the CDR3 end, so that end is filled in from the germline J gene. The germline V gene encodes CDR1 LNHDA and CDR2 SQIVND (reference sequence). The CDR3 spans 15 residues. The J segment lost 3 bases and the V segment lost 6 bases, leaving 11 bases of the junction unmatched.

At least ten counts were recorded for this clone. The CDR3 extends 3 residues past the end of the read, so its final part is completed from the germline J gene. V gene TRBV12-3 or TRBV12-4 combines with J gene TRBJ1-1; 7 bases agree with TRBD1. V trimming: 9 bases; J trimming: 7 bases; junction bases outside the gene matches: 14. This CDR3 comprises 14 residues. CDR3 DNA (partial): TGTGCCAGTCGGTCCACGGCGGGACAGAGTGAA. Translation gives CASRSTAGQSE. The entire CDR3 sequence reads CASRSTAGQSEAFF.

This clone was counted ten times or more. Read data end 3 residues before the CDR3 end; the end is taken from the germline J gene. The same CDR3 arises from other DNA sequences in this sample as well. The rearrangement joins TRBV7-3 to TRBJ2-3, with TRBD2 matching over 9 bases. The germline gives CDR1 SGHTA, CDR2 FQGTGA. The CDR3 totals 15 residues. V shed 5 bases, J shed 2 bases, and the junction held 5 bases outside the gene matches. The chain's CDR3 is CASSLSGGSTDTQYF. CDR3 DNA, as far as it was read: TGTGCCAGCAGCCTTAGCGGGGGATCCACAGATACG.

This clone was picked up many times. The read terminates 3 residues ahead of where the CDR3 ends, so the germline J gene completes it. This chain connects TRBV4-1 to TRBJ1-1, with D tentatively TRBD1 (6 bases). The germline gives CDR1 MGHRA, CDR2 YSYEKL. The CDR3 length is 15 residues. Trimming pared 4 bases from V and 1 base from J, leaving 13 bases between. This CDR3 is CASSRQQGGNTEAFF. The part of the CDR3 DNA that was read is TGCGCCAGCAGCCGACAACAGGGAGGGAACACTGAA.

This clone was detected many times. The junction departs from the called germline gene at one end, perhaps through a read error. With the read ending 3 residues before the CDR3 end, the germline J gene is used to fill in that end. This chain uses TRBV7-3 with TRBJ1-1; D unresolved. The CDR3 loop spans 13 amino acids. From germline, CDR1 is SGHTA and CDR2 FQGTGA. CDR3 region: CASSLGLHSEAFF. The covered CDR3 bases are TGTGCCAGCAGCTTAGGGCTGCACTCTGAG.

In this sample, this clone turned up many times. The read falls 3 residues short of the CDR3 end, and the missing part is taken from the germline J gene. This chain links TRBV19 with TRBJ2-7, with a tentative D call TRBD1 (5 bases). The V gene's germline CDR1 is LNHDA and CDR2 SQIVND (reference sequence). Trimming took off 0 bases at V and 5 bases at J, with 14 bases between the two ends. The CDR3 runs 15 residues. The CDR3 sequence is CASSIDRVGADEQYF. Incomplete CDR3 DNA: TGTGCCAGTAGTATAGATCGGGTAGGGGCCGACGAG.

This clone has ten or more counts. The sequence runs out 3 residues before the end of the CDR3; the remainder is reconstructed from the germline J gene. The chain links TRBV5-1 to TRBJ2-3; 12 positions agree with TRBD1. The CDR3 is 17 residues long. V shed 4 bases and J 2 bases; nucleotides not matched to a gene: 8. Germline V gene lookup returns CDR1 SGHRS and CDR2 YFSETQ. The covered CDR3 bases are TGCGCCAGCAGCCTGGGACAGGGGGCCACACACACAGATACG. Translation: CASSLGQGATHTDT. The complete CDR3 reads CASSLGQGATHTDTQYF.

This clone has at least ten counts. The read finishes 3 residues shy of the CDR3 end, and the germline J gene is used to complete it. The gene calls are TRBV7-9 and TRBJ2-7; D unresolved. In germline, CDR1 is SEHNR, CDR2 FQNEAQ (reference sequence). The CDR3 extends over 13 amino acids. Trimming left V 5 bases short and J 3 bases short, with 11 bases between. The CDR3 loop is CASSQDPIYEQYF. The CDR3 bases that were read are TGTGCCAGCAGCCAGGATCCAATCTACGAG. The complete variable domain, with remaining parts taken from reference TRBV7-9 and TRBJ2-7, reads DTGVSQNPRHKITKRGQNVTFRCDPISEHNRLYWYRQTLGQGPEFLTYFQNEAQLEKSRLLSDRFSAERPKGSFSTLEIQRTEQGDSAMYLCASSQDPIYEQYFGPGTRLTVT.

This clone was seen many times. Here the CDR3 reads CSVEETDYEQYF. The CDR3 DNA, read in part, is TGCAGCGTTGAAGAAACAGACTACGAG. This chain joins TRBV29-1 and TRBJ2-7; D ambiguous. The CDR3 goes on 3 residues after the read ends, and that part is filled in from the germline J gene. Trimming cost V 0 bases and J 3 bases, with 6 bases left between them. Germline lookup yields CDR1 SQVTM and CDR2 ANQGSEA. This CDR3 has 12 residues.

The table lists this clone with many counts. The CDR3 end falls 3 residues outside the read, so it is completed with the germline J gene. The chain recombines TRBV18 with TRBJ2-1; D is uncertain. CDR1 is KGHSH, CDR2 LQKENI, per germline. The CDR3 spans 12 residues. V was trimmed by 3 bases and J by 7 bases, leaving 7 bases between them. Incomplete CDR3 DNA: TGTGCCAGCTCACCCCAGGATAATGAG. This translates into CASSPQDNE. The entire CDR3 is CASSPQDNEQFF.

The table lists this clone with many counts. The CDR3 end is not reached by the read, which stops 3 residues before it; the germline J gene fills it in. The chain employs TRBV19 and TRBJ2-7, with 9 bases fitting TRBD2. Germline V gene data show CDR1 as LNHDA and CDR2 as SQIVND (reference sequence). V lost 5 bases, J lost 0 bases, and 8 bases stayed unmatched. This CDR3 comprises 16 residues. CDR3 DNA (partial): TGTGCCAGTAGTGCCGCTAGCGGGGTAAGCTCCTACGAG. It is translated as CASSAASGVSSYE. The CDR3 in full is CASSAASGVSSYEQYF.

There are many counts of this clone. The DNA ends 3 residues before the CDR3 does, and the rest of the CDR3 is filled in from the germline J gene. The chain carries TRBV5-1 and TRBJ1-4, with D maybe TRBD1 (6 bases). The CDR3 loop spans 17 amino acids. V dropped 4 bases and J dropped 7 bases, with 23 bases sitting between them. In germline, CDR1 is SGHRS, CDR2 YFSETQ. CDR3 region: CASSTYRSGRGGEKLFF. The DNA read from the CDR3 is TGCGCCAGCAGCACTTACAGATCCGGCAGGGGAGGTGAAAAA.

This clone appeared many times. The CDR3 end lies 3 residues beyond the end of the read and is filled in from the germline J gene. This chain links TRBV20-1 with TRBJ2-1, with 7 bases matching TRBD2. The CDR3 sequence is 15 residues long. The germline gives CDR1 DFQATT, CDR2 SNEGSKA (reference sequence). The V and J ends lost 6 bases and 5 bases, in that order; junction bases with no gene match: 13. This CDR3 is CSATLRDYTHNEQFF. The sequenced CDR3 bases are TGCAGTGCCACCCTCCGGGACTACACCCACAATGAG.